The 2 T cell receptor beta chains in this list originate from one sample, sequenced in a study of Graves' ophthalmopathy and Graves' hyperthyroidism. Amplification targeted the TCR beta CDR3 regions, with RNA transcripts as the source material. RT-PCR with HTBI primers came first, then second-round multiplex PCR. TCRdb itself ran the multiplex PCR reads through MiXCR, one entry per CDR3 protein. The sample consists of about 500,000 distinct CDR3 sequences, 39% of them appearing once. Sequencing was performed on peripheral blood or thyroid tissue (not recorded which). These receptors originate from an adult man with Graves' hyperthyroidism.

The chain has TRBV7-2 and TRBJ2-7; 8 nucleotides match TRBD2. TRBJ2-1 matches the DNA end more closely, so the J call is doubtful. CDR3 length: 14 amino acids. Germline CDR1 is SGHTA and CDR2 is FQGNSA. The CDR3 region is CASSLAGLEDEQFF. CDR3 DNA sequence: TGTGCCAGCAGCTTAGCGGGACTAGAGGATGAGCAGTTCTTC.

In this sample, this clonotype turned up once. This chain links TRBV20-1 with TRBJ2-7, with 8 bases that match TRBD2. This CDR3 spans 13 amino acids. V was pared by 1 base and J by 7 bases, with 6 bases of the junction left unmatched. Germline V CDR1 and CDR2: DFQATT, SNEGSKA (reference sequence). The CDR3 loop reads CSARGGSGEEQYF. DNA for the CDR3: TGCAGTGCTAGAGGGGGTAGCGGGGAAGAGCAGTACTTC.